The 25 T cell receptor beta chains below come from one sample, sequenced in a study of blood T cell repertoires in COVID-19. The table came from immunoSEQ multiplex PCR; TCRdb's copy has only in-frame clones and leaves some out. The sample includes about 300,000 clones, just over 85% of them seen just once. Sequences were obtained from PBMCs or T cells enriched from blood (not recorded which). The receptors stem from a woman between 18 and 29 years old who had recovered from COVID-19.

V and J are TRBV3-1 (or the pseudogene TRBV3-2) and TRBJ1-1; TRBD1 aligns across 7 bases. CDR1 is LGHDT and CDR2 is YNNKEL in the germline V gene (reference sequence). With 4 bases clipped from V and 0 bases from J, the junction kept 5 bases outside the gene matches. This CDR3 spans 15 amino acids. The CDR3 DNA sequence: TGTGCCAGCAGCCCGATGACAGGGATGAACACTGAAGCTTTCTTT. Translation: CASSPMTGMNTEAFF.

This chain uses TRBV2 with TRBJ2-1; the D gene is possibly TRBD2 (5 bases). From germline, CDR1 is SNHLY and CDR2 FYNNEI. The CDR3 contains 14 residues. The V gene lost 6 bases and the J gene lost 5 bases, with 14 bases spanning the gap. The CDR3 DNA is TGTGCCAGCAGCGTCCCTCTAGCTAACAATGAGCAGTTCTTC. It yields the protein CASSVPLANNEQFF.

Worth noting for this clone: One end of the junction varies from germline; a read error may be responsible. The gene calls are TRBV20-1 and TRBJ2-7, with TRBD1 as a possible D gene (6 bases). Looked up from germline, CDR1 is DFQATT and CDR2 is SNEGSKA (reference sequence). The CDR3 length is 14 residues. In DNA form, the CDR3 reads TGCAGCGCTAGTGGGACACCCTTCCCCTACGAGCAGTACTTC. It specifies CSASGTPFPYEQYF.

The chain has TRBV29-1 and TRBJ2-1; the D is unclear. Germline V lookup: CDR1 SQVTM, CDR2 ANQGSEA. Trimming shortened V by 7 bases and J by 4 bases, and 8 bases separated the two germline ends. The CDR3 extends over 11 amino acids. The DNA of the CDR3 is TGCAGCGCACTCGAATACAATGAGCAGTTCTTC. This codes for CSALEYNEQFF.

The chain employs TRBV11-2 and TRBJ1-1, with 9 bases lining up with TRBD1. Per the germline V gene, CDR1 is SGHAT and CDR2 is FQNNGV. This CDR3 has 14 residues. J lost 4 bases, V lost 4 bases, and 4 bases had no gene match. For the CDR3, the DNA is TGTGCCAGCAGCTCCGGACAGGGGACCACTGAAGCTTTCTTT. It encodes CASSSGQGTTEAFF.

V and J are TRBV2 and TRBJ2-7; D remains unclear. Per the germline V gene, CDR1 is SNHLY and CDR2 is FYNNEI. The CDR3 is made up of 11 amino acids. Between the trimmed V and J ends, which lost 2 bases and 7 bases, there was a span of 6 bases. The CDR3 loop reads CASSETWEQYF. DNA of the CDR3: TGTGCCAGCAGTGAAACTTGGGAGCAGTACTTC.

The CDR3 DNA reads as TGTGCCAGTACCTTAAGAGGGAGGGACACTGAAGCTTTCTTT. Encoded protein: CASTLRGRDTEAFF. The chain recombines TRBV19 with TRBJ1-1; no definite D call. The CDR3 spans 14 residues. Looked up from germline, CDR1 is LNHDA and CDR2 is SQIVND (reference sequence). V lost 7 bases and J lost 3, with 15 bases in between.

V is TRBV2 and J is TRBJ1-6, with D possibly matching TRBD1 (5 bases). V was shortened by 8 bases and J by 6 bases, with 11 bases between the two germline ends. Germline V gene data show CDR1 as SNHLY and CDR2 as FYNNEI. This CDR3 comprises 13 residues. CDR3 amino acids: CASETGFNSPLHF. The CDR3 coding sequence is TGTGCCAGCGAAACAGGTTTTAATTCACCCCTCCACTTT.

This clone occurred a few times. The chain employs TRBV4-1 and TRBJ2-1, with unresolved D. V was shortened by 1 base and J by 0 bases, with 13 bases between the two germline ends. Germline V gene sequence: CDR1 MGHRA, CDR2 YSYEKL. The CDR3 runs to 17 residues. CDR3 amino acids: CASSQVIVAGSYNEQFF. For the CDR3, the DNA is TGCGCCAGCAGCCAAGTTATTGTAGCTGGCTCCTACAATGAGCAGTTCTTC.

The chain combines TRBV5-5 with TRBJ2-1, with 7 bases aligning to TRBD2. CDR3 length: 15 amino acids. V shed 0 bases and J 4 bases; nucleotides not matched to a gene: 4. Germline CDR1 and CDR2: SGHKS and YYEKEE (reference sequence). The CDR3 DNA sequence: TGTGCCAGCAGCTTGGCCGCGCGGGAGTACAATGAGCAGTTCTTC. It yields the protein CASSLAAREYNEQFF. The full variable domain, rest sourced from reference TRBV5-5 and TRBJ2-1, is DAGVTQSPTHLIKTRGQQVTLRCSPISGHKSVSWYQQVLGQGPQFIFQYYEKEERGRGNFPDRFSARQFPNYSSELNVNALLLGDSALYLCASSLAAREYNEQFFGPGTRLTVL.

The CDR3 DNA follows: TGTGCCTGCGGGACAGGCGGAATCACCGGGGAGCTGTTTTTT. Protein sequence: CACGTGGITGELFF. The V gene is TRBV7-9, the J gene TRBJ2-2; 8 nucleotides agree with TRBD1. The CDR3 has 14 residues. CDR1 and CDR2 (germline): SEHNR, FQNEAQ (reference sequence). V was clipped by 11 bases and J by 4 bases; unmatched bases: 9.

The CDR3 DNA sequence: TGTGCCAGCAGCCCGCGGTCGGGCACTGAAGCTTTCTTT. Residues: CASSPRSGTEAFF. V gene TRBV5-4 combines with J gene TRBJ1-1; no clear D. The CDR3 contains 13 residues. Between the trimmed V and J ends, which lost 4 bases and 4 bases, there was a span of 11 bases. From germline, CDR1 is SGHNT and CDR2 YYREEE (reference sequence).

Comment on this clone: The same CDR3 also results from other DNA sequences found in this sample. This chain connects TRBV28 to TRBJ1-4; TRBD1 matches 7 bases. Trimming at V came to 5 bases and at J to 0 bases, leaving 3 bases not matched to a gene. The germline V gene encodes CDR1 MDHEN and CDR2 SYDVKM. This CDR3 is 15 amino acids long. The CDR3 loop reads CASSLQGATNEKLFF. The DNA of the CDR3 is TGTGCCAGCAGTCTCCAGGGGGCAACTAATGAAAAACTGTTTTTT. The whole variable domain, filled in from reference TRBV28 and TRBJ1-4, reads DVKVTQSSRYLVKRTGEKVFLECVQDMDHENMFWYRQDPGLGLRLIYFSYDVKMKEKGDIPEGYSVSREKKERFSLILESASTNQTSMYLCASSLQGATNEKLFFGSGTQLSVL.

The chain recombines TRBV5-1 with TRBJ2-3; weak D call: TRBD2 (5 bases). V shed 4 bases and J shed 2 bases, with 14 bases lying between them. There are 15 residues in the CDR3. Germline lookup yields CDR1 SGHRS and CDR2 YFSETQ. The CDR3 sequence: CASSRTGEYTDTQYF. CDR3 nucleotide sequence: TGCGCCAGCAGCCGTACCGGGGAATACACAGATACGCAGTATTTT.

This chain links TRBV5-1 with TRBJ1-1, with 8 bases that match TRBD1. CDR3 size: 13 residues. In germline, CDR1 is SGHRS, CDR2 YFSETQ. The V and J ends lost 4 bases and 8 bases, in that order; junction bases with no gene match: 7. CDR3 bases: TGCGCCAGCAGCCCGACAGGGGATCGGGAAGCTTTCTTT. Its protein product is CASSPTGDREAFF. Full variable domain (remainder filled in from reference TRBV5-1 and TRBJ1-1): KAGVTQTPRYLIKTRGQQVTLSCSPISGHRSVSWYQQTPGQGLQFLFEYFSETQRNKGNFPGRFSGRQFSNSRSEMNVSTLELGDSALYLCASSPTGDREAFFGQGTRLTVV.

The rearrangement links TRBV19 to TRBJ1-5; the match to TRBD1 covers 10 bases. The CDR3 has 12 amino acids. From germline, CDR1 is LNHDA and CDR2 SQIVND (reference sequence). Trimming removed 10 bases from V and 6 bases from J; junction bases left unmatched: 3. CDR3 bases: TGTGCCAAAAGACAGGGGGCTCAGCCCCAGCATTTT. Protein sequence: CAKRQGAQPQHF. The full variable domain, rest sourced from reference TRBV19 and TRBJ1-5, is DGGITQSPKYLFRKEGQNVTLSCEQNLNHDAMYWYRQDPGQGLRLIYYSQIVNDFQKGDIAEGYSVSREKKESFPLTVTSAQKNPTAFYLCAKRQGAQPQHFGDGTRLSIL.

The chain recombines TRBV5-8 with TRBJ1-6; 8 nucleotides agree with TRBD1. The V gene end was trimmed by 4 bases and the J gene end by 3 bases; junction bases not matched to a gene: 6. CDR1 is SGHTS and CDR2 is YDEGEE in the germline V gene. This CDR3 spans 16 amino acids. In DNA, the CDR3 is TGTGCCAGCAGCGTTGGGACAGGAAACTATAATTCACCCCTCCACTTT. Translated, it gives CASSVGTGNYNSPLHF.

The chain combines TRBV28 with TRBJ2-3; 8 nucleotides align to TRBD2. The CDR3 length is 16 residues. Germline lookup yields CDR1 MDHEN and CDR2 SYDVKM. The trim removed 1 base at V and 4 bases at J, leaving 7 bases unmatched. The CDR3 sequence: CASSLSAGVTSDTQYF. In nucleotides, the CDR3 is TGTGCCAGCAGTTTATCAGCGGGAGTTACATCAGATACGCAGTATTTT.

In the case of this clone: Germline and junction disagree at one end, which may indicate a read error. The chain carries TRBV9 and TRBJ1-4, with 10 positions matching TRBD1. The CDR3 has 11 amino acids. Germline CDR1 reads SGDLS; CDR2 reads YYNGEE. The CDR3 spells CASSNGQGVIF. For the CDR3, the DNA is TGTGCCAGCAGCAATGGACAGGGGGTGATTTTT.

The chain carries TRBV10-3 and TRBJ2-1; TRBD2 aligns across 8 bases. V shed 2 bases, J shed 8 bases, and the junction held 8 bases outside the gene matches. The CDR3 extends over 15 amino acids. The germline V gene encodes CDR1 ENHRY and CDR2 SYGVKD. CDR3 bases: TGTGCCATCAGTGAGCGGGAGGGGACCTTGGATGAGCAGTTCTTC. This encodes CAISEREGTLDEQFF.

V is TRBV19 and J is TRBJ1-2; 7 bases are a match to TRBD1. The CDR3 is 14 amino acids. J was trimmed by 4 bases and V by 4 bases; bases with no gene match: 6. CDR1 LNHDA and CDR2 SQIVND come from the germline V gene (reference sequence). The CDR3 spells CASSTLQGSYGYTF. The CDR3 nucleotides are TGTGCCAGTAGTACCCTACAGGGGAGCTATGGCTACACCTTC.

The chain employs TRBV7-9 and TRBJ2-5, with D possibly TRBD2 on 6 matching bases. The CDR3 consists of 17 residues. Germline V gives CDR1 SEHNR, CDR2 FQNEAQ (reference sequence). Trimming took off 0 bases at V and 2 bases at J, with 16 bases between the two ends. This CDR3 reads CASSLAVRDLHQETQYF. CDR3 sequence (DNA): TGTGCCAGCAGCTTAGCGGTCCGGGACTTACATCAAGAGACCCAGTACTTC.

The chain couples TRBV3-1 (or the pseudogene TRBV3-2) to TRBJ1-1; 7 bases align to TRBD1. The CDR3 sequence is 17 residues long. V was pared by 1 base and J by 1 base, with 9 bases of the junction left unmatched. The germline gives CDR1 LGHDT, CDR2 YNNKEL (reference sequence). The CDR3 region is CASSQVRMKGANTEAFF. Here the CDR3 DNA reads TGTGCCAGCAGCCAAGTGAGGATGAAGGGGGCGAACACTGAAGCTTTCTTT.

The J gene is TRBJ2-1, the V gene TRBV7-3; 11 bases align to TRBD2. This CDR3 has 17 amino acids. Losses at the gene ends were 1 base for V and 3 bases for J; bases not matched to a gene: 5. Germline assignment: CDR1 SGHTA and CDR2 FQGTGA. The CDR3 bases are TGTGCCAGCAGCTTAAATCCTAGCGGGGGGCGCTACAATGAGCAGTTCTTC. Its protein is CASSLNPSGGRYNEQFF.

With regard to this clone: The identical CDR3 is also encoded by other nucleotide sequences in the sample. The chain uses TRBV7-9 and TRBJ1-1, with D tentatively TRBD1 (5 bases). Trimming removed 4 bases from V and 4 bases from J, with 7 bases in between. Per germline, CDR1 SEHNR and CDR2 FQNEAQ (reference sequence). The length of the CDR3 is 12 residues. The CDR3 DNA reads TGTGCCAGCAGCTCGGGGGGCACTGAAGCTTTCTTT. Translation: CASSSGGTEAFF.